This note documents a single TCR beta chain sequence. This entry belongs to a study of metastatic and nonmetastatic thyroid tumors. Not a single patient had been given any form of treatment at any point before undergoing thyroid surgery. TCRdb ran MiXCR on the PCR reads. Among roughly 22,000 clones, around 40% were seen once, and the ten largest hold about 20%. The CDR3 length is 18 residues. Germline CDR1 reads MGHRA; CDR2 reads YSYEKL. Losses at the gene ends were 3 bases for V and 2 bases for J; bases not matched to a gene: 10. The V call is TRBV4-1, the J call TRBJ2-3, with 11 nucleotides matching TRBD1. Sequenced: blood. The receptor was derived from a male donor with papillary thyroid cancer or a benign thyroid nodule (not recorded which). Some clones in this sample may be carry-over from other donors' samples. CDR3 sequence (DNA): TGCGCCAGCAGCCAGCTGGTGGGGGGACAGGGGGACACAGATACGCAGTATTTT. Its protein product is CASSQLVGGQGDTDTQYF.